This passage covers 31 T cell receptor beta chains from one sample sequenced in a study of blood T cell repertoires in COVID-19. This table comes from immunoSEQ multiplex PCR, and its TCRdb copy is limited to in-frame clones, with some not included. The data hold some 310,000 clones, with about nine tenths observed a single time. The sample consisted of peripheral blood. The receptors originated from a man aged 50-60 years with active or convalescent COVID-19.

The rearrangement uses TRBV9 and TRBJ2-1; 10 nucleotides match TRBD1. Trimming at V came to 4 bases and at J to 5 bases, leaving 6 bases not matched to a gene. The germline gives CDR1 SGDLS, CDR2 YYNGEE. This CDR3 comprises 15 residues. CDR3 in amino acids: CASSPRTGGNNEQFF. The CDR3 region has the DNA TGTGCCAGCAGCCCTCGGACAGGGGGTAACAATGAGCAGTTCTTC.

The chain has TRBV5-1 and TRBJ1-6; 9 nucleotides match TRBD1. The J segment lost 8 bases and the V segment lost 4 bases, leaving 7 bases of the junction unmatched. This CDR3 has 15 amino acids. In germline, CDR1 is SGHRS, CDR2 YFSETQ. The CDR3 region has the DNA TGCGCCAGCAGCCTACAGGGGGCTTTTGATTCACCCCTCCACTTT. It yields the protein CASSLQGAFDSPLHF. The variable domain in full, completed from reference TRBV5-1 and TRBJ1-6, reads KAGVTQTPRYLIKTRGQQVTLSCSPISGHRSVSWYQQTPGQGLQFLFEYFSETQRNKGNFPGRFSGRQFSNSRSEMNVSTLELGDSALYLCASSLQGAFDSPLHFGNGTRLTVT.

This chain connects TRBV5-8 to TRBJ2-1; D is undetermined. The CDR3 consists of 14 residues. CDR1 SGHTS and CDR2 YDEGEE come from the germline V gene. Trimming cost V 0 bases and J 2 bases, with 6 bases left between them. The CDR3 spells CASSLERAYNEQFF. For the CDR3, the DNA is TGTGCCAGCAGCTTGGAGCGTGCCTACAATGAGCAGTTCTTC.

The rearrangement links TRBV7-9 to TRBJ2-3; D call uncertain. The CDR3 contains 17 residues. Trimming pared 2 bases from V and 4 bases from J, leaving 19 bases between. Germline V gene lookup returns CDR1 SEHNR and CDR2 FQNEAQ (reference sequence). Here the CDR3 DNA reads TGTGCCAGCAGCTTATATTATTCGGAAGAGGAGCCAGATACGCAGTATTTT. This sequence encodes CASSLYYSEEEPDTQYF.

The gene calls are TRBV6-1 and TRBJ2-3; TRBD2 might be the D (6 bases). V was trimmed by 2 bases and J by 5 bases, leaving 14 bases between them. Germline V CDR1 and CDR2: MNHNS, SASEGT. This CDR3 has 15 residues. CDR3: CASSERGLIGDTQYF. The CDR3 DNA reads TGTGCCAGCAGTGAAAGGGGACTTATAGGAGATACGCAGTATTTT.

The chain employs TRBV3-1 (or the pseudogene TRBV3-2) and TRBJ1-5; D not certain. Trimming took off 2 bases at V and 2 bases at J, with 13 bases between the two ends. CDR3 length: 16 residues. Germline V gene sequence: CDR1 LGHDT, CDR2 YNNKEL (reference sequence). CDR3 bases: TGTGCCAGCAGCCAACTGGACTATACGGGCAATCAGCCCCAGCATTTT. Its protein is CASSQLDYTGNQPQHF.

The gene calls are TRBV6-6 and TRBJ1-1; 7 bases map to TRBD1. Per the germline V gene, CDR1 is MNHNY and CDR2 is SVGAGI (reference sequence). Unmatched junction bases numbered 11, after V lost 2 bases and J lost 5 bases. CDR3 size: 16 residues. CDR3 region: CASSYPVVRRGTEAFF. Here the CDR3 DNA reads TGTGCCAGCAGTTACCCAGTGGTTCGCAGGGGGACTGAAGCTTTCTTT.

J is TRBJ1-4 and V is TRBV15; D possibly corresponds to TRBD1 (5 bases). The CDR3 has 18 residues. V was trimmed by 5 bases and J by 8 bases, leaving 27 bases between them. Per the germline V gene, CDR1 is LNHNV and CDR2 is YYDKDF (reference sequence). The CDR3 loop is CATSRRRARGLSGEKLFF. For the CDR3, the DNA is TGTGCCACCAGCCGGAGGAGGGCCCGGGGCCTGTCCGGCGAAAAACTGTTTTTT.

This rearrangement joins TRBV6-5 to TRBJ2-5; TRBD1 is a possible D gene (6 bases). The germline gives CDR1 MNHEY, CDR2 SVGAGI. There are 16 residues in the CDR3. With 2 bases removed from V and 6 bases from J, the gap between germline ends came to 19 bases. The CDR3 DNA is TGTGCCAGCAGTTACCCCCCTACAGGGAGACGAAAGACCCAGTACTTC. Protein: CASSYPPTGRRKTQYF.

This sequence joins TRBV6-5 and TRBJ1-1; D possibly corresponds to TRBD1 (5 bases). V lost 1 base and J lost 6, with 12 bases in between. The CDR3 totals 14 residues. Per germline, CDR1 MNHEY and CDR2 SVGAGI. For the CDR3, the DNA is TGTGCCAGCAGTTACTTCCGGGGGGGGTCTGAAGCTTTCTTT. It translates to CASSYFRGGSEAFF.

The V gene is TRBV28, the J gene TRBJ1-5; maybe TRBD1 (5 bases). The V gene lost 5 bases and the J gene lost 0 bases, with 23 bases spanning the gap. CDR1 is MDHEN, CDR2 SYDVKM, per germline. There are 19 residues in the CDR3. The CDR3 bases are TGTGCCAGCAGTCCCCCACGGACAAGCACTCGATATAGCAATCAGCCCCAGCATTTT. It yields the protein CASSPPRTSTRYSNQPQHF.

The rearrangement uses TRBV28 and TRBJ1-3; 7 bases map to TRBD1. This CDR3 has 17 residues. Germline loops: CDR1 MDHEN, CDR2 SYDVKM. The trim removed 5 bases at V and 0 bases at J, leaving 10 bases unmatched. The CDR3 region is CASSTIGTDLSGNTIYF. CDR3 DNA: TGTGCCAGCAGTACCATAGGGACAGACCTCTCTGGAAACACCATATATTTT.

This clone was seen only once. V and J are TRBV5-1 and TRBJ1-1; the D gene is possibly TRBD1 (6 bases). In germline, CDR1 is SGHRS, CDR2 YFSETQ. The CDR3 contains 14 residues. Trimming cost V 0 bases and J 3 bases, with 9 bases left between them. The CDR3 DNA reads TGCGCCAGCAGCTTGGTCTCAGGGGACACTGAAGCTTTCTTT. It specifies CASSLVSGDTEAFF. Full variable domain (remainder filled in from reference TRBV5-1 and TRBJ1-1): KAGVTQTPRYLIKTRGQQVTLSCSPISGHRSVSWYQQTPGQGLQFLFEYFSETQRNKGNFPGRFSGRQFSNSRSEMNVSTLELGDSALYLCASSLVSGDTEAFFGQGTRLTVV.

The chain has TRBV10-3 and TRBJ2-7; 8 nucleotides line up with TRBD1. The junction had 0 bases not matched to a gene; V was cut back by 4 bases and J by 1 base. Germline V lookup: CDR1 ENHRY, CDR2 SYGVKD. The CDR3 is 13 amino acids. The chain's CDR3 is CAISGDRSYEQYF. Here the CDR3 DNA reads TGTGCCATCAGTGGGGACAGGTCCTACGAGCAGTACTTC.

The chain joins TRBV11-2 to TRBJ1-6, with D perhaps TRBD1 (5 bases). Germline V CDR1 and CDR2: SGHAT, FQNNGV. The CDR3 covers 15 residues. Trimming removed 4 bases at V and 4 bases at J, with 11 bases between. The CDR3 loop is CASSSSGLYNSPLHF. The DNA of the CDR3 is TGTGCCAGCAGCTCCTCGGGACTGTATAATTCACCCCTCCACTTT.

Concerning this clone itself: Different DNA sequences within this sample yield the same CDR3. The rearrangement joins TRBV28 to TRBJ1-5, with D unclear. Between the trimmed V and J ends, which lost 4 bases and 0 bases, there was a span of 7 bases. This CDR3 is 14 amino acids long. Germline V gives CDR1 MDHEN, CDR2 SYDVKM. CDR3 sequence reads: CASSSRYSNQPQHF. The CDR3 DNA reads TGTGCCAGCAGTTCTAGGTATAGCAATCAGCCCCAGCATTTT. The full variable domain, in which reference TRBV28 and TRBJ1-5 provide the parts outside the CDR3, is DVKVTQSSRYLVKRTGEKVFLECVQDMDHENMFWYRQDPGLGLRLIYFSYDVKMKEKGDIPEGYSVSREKKERFSLILESASTNQTSMYLCASSSRYSNQPQHFGDGTRLSIL.

V gene TRBV12-3 or TRBV12-4 combines with J gene TRBJ2-3, with D maybe TRBD2 (6 bases). V was pared by 9 bases and J by 1 base, with 11 bases between. The CDR3 contains 13 residues. The CDR3 coding sequence is TGTGCCAGTAGGAGGGGAGGCACAGATACGCAGTATTTT. It is translated as CASRRGGTDTQYF.

The chain couples TRBV9 to TRBJ1-1, with 9 bases identical to TRBD1. CDR1 is SGDLS and CDR2 is YYNGEE in the germline V gene. With V trimmed by 0 bases and J by 11 bases, 8 bases remained unmatched. The CDR3 has 14 residues. This CDR3 reads CASSVDGTGYDAFF. CDR3 DNA: TGTGCCAGCAGCGTAGACGGGACAGGGTATGACGCTTTCTTT. Drawing the rest from reference TRBV9 and TRBJ1-1, the complete variable domain is DSGVTQTPKHLITATGQRVTLRCSPRSGDLSVYWYQQSLDQGLQFLIQYYNGEERAKGNILERFSAQQFPDLHSELNLSSLELGDSALYFCASSVDGTGYDAFFGQGTRLTVV.

CDR3 nucleotides: TGTGCCAGCACAGGGGCTTCGGGGGGCGGAGGCTACACCTTC. Its translation is CASTGASGGGGYTF. The chain is built from TRBV27 and TRBJ1-2, with a weak D call TRBD1 (6 bases). The V end was cut by 7 bases, the J end by 8 bases, with 20 bases between. Per the germline V gene, CDR1 is MNHEY and CDR2 is SMNVEV (reference sequence). The CDR3 is made up of 14 amino acids.

This chain joins TRBV4-3 and TRBJ1-6; D is uncertain. The CDR3 totals 14 residues. Germline-derived CDR1 and CDR2 are LGHNA and YSLEER. Trimming took off 0 bases at V and 8 bases at J, with 8 bases between the two ends. CDR3: CASSQEYGDSPLHF. CDR3 DNA: TGCGCCAGCAGCCAAGAATATGGAGATTCACCCCTCCACTTT.

V and J are TRBV6-5 and TRBJ1-6, with D maybe TRBD1 (6 bases). The CDR3 is 16 amino acids. Germline-derived CDR1 and CDR2 are MNHEY and SVGAGI. Trimming shortened V by 3 bases and J by 10 bases, and 19 bases separated the two germline ends. This CDR3 is CASSYGLQGGESPLHF. In DNA, the CDR3 is TGTGCCAGCAGTTATGGCTTACAGGGAGGGGAATCACCCCTCCACTTT.

This chain links TRBV6-5 with TRBJ2-2; TRBD1 agrees at 7 bases. The CDR3 covers 15 residues. Germline CDR1 and CDR2: MNHEY and SVGAGI. V lost 6 bases and J lost 6; bases outside the gene matches: 10. In DNA, the CDR3 is TGTGCCAGCAGCTTCACCGACAGGGTCCCCGGGGAGCTGTTTTTT. Protein sequence: CASSFTDRVPGELFF.

The chain links TRBV11-3 to TRBJ1-5; 9 positions match TRBD1. The V gene's germline CDR1 is SGHNT and CDR2 YENEEA. The CDR3 spans 18 residues. Trimming removed 5 bases from V and 5 bases from J; junction bases left unmatched: 16. The CDR3 coding sequence is TGTGCCAGCAGCACCGGGACAGGGTTGTCCTCAAGCGATCAGCCCCAGCATTTT. Its translation: CASSTGTGLSSSDQPQHF.

This clone was counted a single time. The chain recombines TRBV19 with TRBJ2-5, with TRBD1 identical over 8 bases. This CDR3 has 15 residues. CDR1 and CDR2 (germline): LNHDA, SQIVND (reference sequence). V lost 2 bases to trimming and J lost 5 bases; unmatched junction nucleotides: 7. The CDR3 sequence: CASSISQGQAETQYF. In nucleotides, the CDR3 is TGTGCCAGTAGTATATCCCAGGGACAGGCGGAGACCCAGTACTTC.

The chain is built from TRBV19 and TRBJ1-5; tentatively, D is TRBD1 (6 bases). The V and J ends lost 9 bases and 0 bases respectively, with 15 bases between them. The CDR3 consists of 15 residues. The germline gives CDR1 LNHDA, CDR2 SQIVND (reference sequence). Here the CDR3 DNA reads TGTGCCAGCGCAGGACAGTCGTATAGCAATCAGCCCCAGCATTTT. This sequence encodes CASAGQSYSNQPQHF.

To note about this clone: This same CDR3 is encoded by further DNA sequences in the sample. The chain combines TRBV7-2 with TRBJ1-6; D remains unclear. Germline CDR1 and CDR2: SGHTA and FQGNSA. The CDR3 length is 13 residues. V lost 1 base and J 8 bases, leaving 6 bases between the germline ends. The CDR3 protein is CASSLGAHSPLHF. The DNA for the CDR3 is TGTGCCAGCAGCTTAGGAGCCCATTCACCCCTCCACTTT.

This chain joins TRBV4-2 and TRBJ1-4, with D possibly being TRBD1 (5 bases). The germline CDR1 and CDR2 sequences are LGHNA and YNFKEQ. Trimming left V 4 bases short and J 7 bases short, with 22 bases between. CDR3 length: 17 residues. The DNA for the CDR3 is TGTGCCAGCAGCCGTGGACAACCGGGACTCCGGGGTGAAAAACTGTTTTTT. As protein: CASSRGQPGLRGEKLFF.

The chain has TRBV10-3 and TRBJ1-5; 9 nucleotides match TRBD1. Losses at the gene ends were 3 bases for V and 1 base for J; bases not matched to a gene: 7. Germline V gene sequence: CDR1 ENHRY, CDR2 SYGVKD. The CDR3 has 17 residues. The CDR3 is CAISEGTGSISNQPQHF. CDR3 in DNA: TGTGCCATCAGTGAAGGGACAGGGTCAATCAGCAATCAGCCCCAGCATTTT.

The J gene is TRBJ1-1, the V gene TRBV3-1 (or the pseudogene TRBV3-2); 8 bases fit TRBD1. The length of the CDR3 is 15 residues. V lost 5 bases to trimming and J lost 5 bases; unmatched junction nucleotides: 10. CDR1 LGHDT and CDR2 YNNKEL come from the germline V gene (reference sequence). The CDR3 loop is CASSSGDRGKTEAFF. The CDR3 nucleotides are TGTGCCAGCAGCTCGGGTGACAGGGGAAAGACTGAAGCTTTCTTT.

V gene TRBV15 combines with J gene TRBJ1-5; D uncertain. This CDR3 contains 16 residues. V was clipped by 1 base and J by 7 bases, with 17 bases between them. The V gene's germline CDR1 is LNHNV and CDR2 YYDKDF (reference sequence). The chain's CDR3 is CATSRAERESGQPQHF. CDR3 nucleotides: TGTGCCACCAGCAGAGCCGAGAGGGAGTCGGGGCAGCCCCAGCATTTT. The full variable domain, rest sourced from reference TRBV15 and TRBJ1-5, is DAMVIQNPRYQVTQFGKPVTLSCSQTLNHNVMYWYQQKSSQAPKLLFHYYDKDFNNEADTPDNFQSRRPNTSFCFLDIRSPGLGDTAMYLCATSRAERESGQPQHFGDGTRLSIL.

This chain connects TRBV19 to TRBJ1-6, with D maybe TRBD1 (6 bases). This CDR3 has 15 amino acids. V was clipped by 6 bases and J by 7 bases, with 16 bases between them. Germline values: CDR1 LNHDA, CDR2 SQIVND (reference sequence). The CDR3 DNA reads TGTGCCAGTAGGGTACACAGGGTCGGGAATTCACCCCTCCACTTT. Its protein is CASRVHRVGNSPLHF. The variable domain in full, with the rest retrieved from reference TRBV19 and TRBJ1-6, is DGGITQSPKYLFRKEGQNVTLSCEQNLNHDAMYWYRQDPGQGLRLIYYSQIVNDFQKGDIAEGYSVSREKKESFPLTVTSAQKNPTAFYLCASRVHRVGNSPLHFGNGTRLTVT.